Following are 25 T cell receptor beta chains from one sample sequenced in a study of cytomegalovirus exposure and HLA in healthy donors. In the PCR, 60 Vbeta and 13 Jbeta primers were used. Generated by immunoSEQ multiplex PCR, the TCRdb table keeps only in-frame clones and is missing some. The table has roughly 230,000 clones, 80% to 95% seen once. Sequencing was performed on PBMCs. The origin of the receptors is a girl aged 2 to 9 in good health and CMV-seronegative.

The gene calls are TRBV29-1 and TRBJ2-1; TRBD1 matches 12 bases. The CDR3 has 13 amino acids. CDR1 and CDR2 from the germline V gene are SQVTM and ANQGSEA. V shed 8 bases and J 9 bases; nucleotides not matched to a gene: 8. Written as DNA, the CDR3 is TGCAGCTCCGGGGGACAGGGGGCCCCTGAGCAGTTCTTC. Protein product: CSSGGQGAPEQFF.

This clone was counted a single time. The V call is TRBV27, the J call TRBJ2-1; TRBD1 matches at 9 bases. After removal of 7 bases from V and 6 bases from J, the junction contained 7 bases not matched to a gene. The germline V gene encodes CDR1 MNHEY and CDR2 SMNVEV (reference sequence). CDR3 length equals 14 residues. CDR3 protein: CASIPDRGCNEQFF. The CDR3 DNA follows: TGTGCCAGCATCCCGGACAGGGGATGCAATGAGCAGTTCTTC.

CDR3 sequence (DNA): TGCGCCAGCACACAGGGGATTGGGACTGAAGCTTTCTTT. The encoded protein is CASTQGIGTEAFF. The V call is TRBV10-1, the J call TRBJ1-1; 7 bases map to TRBD1. The trim removed 7 bases at V and 5 bases at J, leaving 7 bases unmatched. This CDR3 comprises 13 residues. Germline CDR1 is WNHNN and CDR2 is SYGVQD (reference sequence).

The chain links TRBV30 to TRBJ2-5; possibly TRBD2 for D (6 bases). The CDR3 has 13 amino acids. Trimming took 2 bases from V and 2 from J, leaving 9 bases between them. Germline V gene sequence: CDR1 GTSNPN, CDR2 SVGIG (reference sequence). The CDR3: CAWSRDFQETQYF. CDR3 DNA: TGTGCCTGGAGTCGGGACTTTCAAGAGACCCAGTACTTC.

V gene TRBV10-3 combines with J gene TRBJ1-2; 8 nucleotides agree with TRBD1. After removal of 3 bases from V and 5 bases from J, the junction contained 8 bases not matched to a gene. Germline V gene data show CDR1 as ENHRY and CDR2 as SYGVKD. The length of the CDR3 is 15 residues. In DNA, the CDR3 is TGTGCCATCAGTGAAGGGCAGGGGGCTAGGTATGGCTACACCTTC. This codes for CAISEGQGARYGYTF.

CDR3 region: CASSLGLRDDETQYF. In nucleotides, the CDR3 is TGTGCCAGCAGCTTAGGGCTGAGGGATGATGAGACCCAGTACTTC. The rearrangement uses TRBV7-9 and TRBJ2-5; possible D gene TRBD2, 5 bases. V lost 1 base and J lost 5, with 14 bases in between. The germline V gene has CDR1 SEHNR and CDR2 FQNEAQ (reference sequence). The CDR3 loop spans 15 amino acids.

The chain has TRBV15 and TRBJ2-5; possible D gene TRBD1, 6 bases. Germline loops: CDR1 LNHNV, CDR2 YYDKDF (reference sequence). Trimming pared 0 bases from V and 5 bases from J, leaving 13 bases between. The CDR3 consists of 15 residues. In DNA, the CDR3 is TGTGCCACCAGCAGAGATTCGTGGGGGCGGGAGACCCAGTACTTC. This codes for CATSRDSWGRETQYF.

In DNA, the CDR3 is TGCGCCAGCAGCTTGCGGGAGGCAGATACGCAGTATTTT. The encoded protein is CASSLREADTQYF. The gene calls are TRBV5-1 and TRBJ2-3, with 7 bases matching TRBD2. V trimming: 1 base; J trimming: 4 bases; junction bases outside the gene matches: 0. Germline lookup yields CDR1 SGHRS and CDR2 YFSETQ. The length of the CDR3 is 13 residues.

The rearrangement joins TRBV30 to TRBJ2-5, with 8 nucleotides matching TRBD2. The CDR3 consists of 14 residues. V trimming: 3 bases; J trimming: 1 base; junction bases outside the gene matches: 4. The germline V gene encodes CDR1 GTSNPN and CDR2 SVGIG (reference sequence). CDR3 protein: CAWRRAGAQETQYF. CDR3 coding DNA: TGTGCCTGGAGACGAGCGGGGGCCCAAGAGACCCAGTACTTC.

The J gene is TRBJ2-7, the V gene TRBV6-5, with 7 positions matching TRBD1. This CDR3 contains 13 residues. After removal of 6 bases from V and 4 bases from J, the junction contained 6 bases not matched to a gene. Germline CDR1 reads MNHEY; CDR2 reads SVGAGI. The CDR3 sequence: CASSRDSRYEQYF. The CDR3 coding sequence is TGTGCCAGCAGCCGGGACAGTAGGTACGAGCAGTACTTC.

This sequence joins TRBV27 and TRBJ1-6; possible D gene TRBD1, 5 bases. Germline values: CDR1 MNHEY, CDR2 SMNVEV (reference sequence). V was trimmed by 5 bases and J by 0 bases, leaving 17 bases between them. The CDR3 has 18 amino acids. The CDR3 sequence: CASSPRSDRRSYNSPLHF. The CDR3 region has the DNA TGTGCCAGCAGTCCGAGATCCGACAGACGCTCCTATAATTCACCCCTCCACTTT.

This chain connects TRBV2 to TRBJ2-1, with 8 bases identical to TRBD2. This CDR3 is 18 amino acids long. The germline CDR1 and CDR2 sequences are SNHLY and FYNNEI. V lost 0 bases, J lost 4 bases, and 11 bases stayed unmatched. For the CDR3, the DNA is TGTGCCAGCAGTGAAGCTGCCTTACGACTAGCGCGATACAATGAGCAGTTCTTC. It yields the protein CASSEAALRLARYNEQFF.

The chain is built from TRBV7-2 and TRBJ2-7; 8 bases align to TRBD1. The CDR3 loop spans 15 amino acids. The germline gives CDR1 SGHTA, CDR2 FQGNSA. Trimming took 4 bases from V and 2 from J; bases not matched to a gene: 7. The CDR3 region is CASSSPGQVPYEQYF. The CDR3 DNA is TGTGCCAGCAGCTCACCGGGACAGGTTCCCTACGAGCAGTACTTC.

The gene calls are TRBV29-1 and TRBJ1-1; TRBD1 matches at 9 bases. The junction had 11 bases not matched to a gene; V was cut back by 5 bases and J by 1 base. Germline values: CDR1 SQVTM, CDR2 ANQGSEA. This CDR3 is built from 16 residues. The DNA of the CDR3 is TGCAGCGTTCCATCGGGGGGGACAGGGAGGAACACTGAAGCTTTCTTT. Protein: CSVPSGGTGRNTEAFF.

The CDR3 DNA sequence: TGCAGCGTTGCCAGGGACTACGAGCAGTACTTC. It codes for CSVARDYEQYF. This chain links TRBV29-1 with TRBJ2-7; weak D call: TRBD1 (5 bases). V lost 4 bases, J lost 3 bases, and 7 bases lay in between. This CDR3 comprises 11 residues. Germline-derived CDR1 and CDR2 are SQVTM and ANQGSEA.

This chain connects TRBV19 to TRBJ2-1; D gene uncertain. CDR1 is LNHDA, CDR2 SQIVND, per germline (reference sequence). The length of the CDR3 is 13 residues. V was clipped by 4 bases and J by 5 bases, with 9 bases between them. Written as DNA, the CDR3 is TGTGCCAGTAGTACGCTAGACGACAATGAGCAGTTCTTC. This translates into CASSTLDDNEQFF.

The genes are TRBV2 and TRBJ2-3, with 12 bases matching TRBD2. Germline assignment: CDR1 SNHLY and CDR2 FYNNEI. This CDR3 is 17 amino acids long. Unmatched junction bases numbered 8, after V lost 7 bases and J lost 0 bases. The CDR3 reads CASNRLAGASSTDTQYF. The CDR3, as DNA: TGTGCCAGCAACCGACTAGCGGGGGCCTCAAGCACAGATACGCAGTATTTT.

The chain employs TRBV5-1 and TRBJ1-4, with unresolved D. Germline V gene data show CDR1 as SGHRS and CDR2 as YFSETQ. The length of the CDR3 is 14 residues. V was cut by 4 bases and J by 4 bases, with 11 bases left in between. The DNA for the CDR3 is TGCGCCAGCAGCCCCCCGGGAATTAATGAAAAACTGTTTTTT. Amino acids: CASSPPGINEKLFF.

The rearrangement joins TRBV27 to TRBJ2-6, with D possibly TRBD1 on 6 matching bases. Per germline, CDR1 MNHEY and CDR2 SMNVEV (reference sequence). CDR3 length equals 17 residues. V lost 3 bases and J 3 bases, leaving 15 bases between the germline ends. The CDR3 loop reads CASSLGDRTDGANVLTF. DNA for the CDR3: TGTGCCAGCAGTTTGGGAGACAGGACTGATGGGGCCAACGTCCTGACTTTC. The entire variable domain, with the rest obtained from reference TRBV27 and TRBJ2-6, is as follows: EAQVTQNPRYLITVTGKKLTVTCSQNMNHEYMSWYRQDPGLGLRQIYYSMNVEVTDKGDVPEGYKVSRKEKRNFPLILESPSPNQTSLYFCASSLGDRTDGANVLTFGAGSRLTVL.

This rearrangement joins TRBV5-5 to TRBJ1-5; D unresolved. Germline V gene sequence: CDR1 SGHKS, CDR2 YYEKEE (reference sequence). Trimming cost V 0 bases and J 9 bases, with 10 bases left between them. The CDR3 is 13 residues long. The CDR3 DNA follows: TGTGCCAGCAGCTTGGACATCTCGTGGCCCCAGCATTTT. Encoded protein: CASSLDISWPQHF.

The chain employs TRBV5-4 and TRBJ2-6; no firm D call. This CDR3 is 15 amino acids long. The germline V gene has CDR1 SGHNT and CDR2 YYREEE (reference sequence). Trimming took off 4 bases at V and 0 bases at J, with 8 bases between the two ends. CDR3 DNA sequence: TGTGCCAGCAGCCCAACAGTCTCTGGGGCCAACGTCCTGACTTTC. This gives the protein CASSPTVSGANVLTF.

The CDR3, as DNA: TGCGCCAGCAGTGAGTCGCGAGGATCAGATACGCAGTATTTT. This translates into CASSESRGSDTQYF. The chain joins TRBV10-1 to TRBJ2-3; D not resolved. The CDR3 is 14 residues long. V was trimmed by 0 bases and J by 4 bases, leaving 8 bases between them. CDR1 is WNHNN and CDR2 is SYGVQD in the germline V gene (reference sequence).

The chain is built from TRBV29-1 and TRBJ2-6, with 8 bases aligning to TRBD1. The CDR3 extends over 15 amino acids. From germline, CDR1 is SQVTM and CDR2 ANQGSEA. V lost 4 bases and J lost 0; bases outside the gene matches: 2. The CDR3 reads CSVVGTGSGANVLTF. The CDR3 coding sequence is TGCAGCGTTGTTGGGACAGGCTCTGGGGCCAACGTCCTGACTTTC.

The V call is TRBV6-1, the J call TRBJ2-1; 8 bases are a match to TRBD2. Germline V lookup: CDR1 MNHNS, CDR2 SASEGT. CDR3 length: 16 amino acids. V lost 2 bases and J lost 7; bases outside the gene matches: 10. The CDR3 sequence is CASSERGLGLVNEQFF. The CDR3 coding sequence is TGTGCCAGCAGTGAACGGGGACTAGGGCTCGTGAATGAGCAGTTCTTC.

The chain employs TRBV21-1 and TRBJ1-2; the table gives TRBD1 as D, unverified against the DNA. TRBV21-1 constitutes a pseudogene. The CDR3 consists of 16 residues. The CDR3 spells CASSKVGPPKDYGYTF. DNA of the CDR3: TGTGCCAGCAGCAAAGTGGGCCCTCCGAAGGACTATGGCTACACCTTC.